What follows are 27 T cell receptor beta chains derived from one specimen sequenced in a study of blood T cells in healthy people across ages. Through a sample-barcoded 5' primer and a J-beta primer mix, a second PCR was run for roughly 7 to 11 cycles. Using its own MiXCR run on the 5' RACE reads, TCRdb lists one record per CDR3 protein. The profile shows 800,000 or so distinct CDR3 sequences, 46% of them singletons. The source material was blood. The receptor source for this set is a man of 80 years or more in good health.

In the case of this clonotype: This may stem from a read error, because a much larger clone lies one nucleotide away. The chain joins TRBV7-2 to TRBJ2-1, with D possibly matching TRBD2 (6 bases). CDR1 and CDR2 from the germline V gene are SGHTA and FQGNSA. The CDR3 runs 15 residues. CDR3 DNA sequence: TGTGCCAGCAGCTACGGGCTAGCGACCTACAAGGAGCAGTTCTTC. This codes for CASSYGLATYKEQFF.

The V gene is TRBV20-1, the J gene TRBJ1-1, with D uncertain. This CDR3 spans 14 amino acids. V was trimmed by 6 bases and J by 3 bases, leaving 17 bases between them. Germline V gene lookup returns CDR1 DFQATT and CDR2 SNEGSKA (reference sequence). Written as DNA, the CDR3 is TGCAGTGCAGTGGGAGGGAAATGGGACACTGAAGCTTTCTTT. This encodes CSAVGGKWDTEAFF.

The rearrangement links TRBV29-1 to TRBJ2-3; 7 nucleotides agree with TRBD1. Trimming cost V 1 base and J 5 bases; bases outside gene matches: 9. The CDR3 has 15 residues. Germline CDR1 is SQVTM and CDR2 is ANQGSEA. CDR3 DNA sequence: TGCAGCGTTGAAGGCAGGCAGGGGGTAGTAGATACGCAGTATTTT. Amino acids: CSVEGRQGVVDTQYF.

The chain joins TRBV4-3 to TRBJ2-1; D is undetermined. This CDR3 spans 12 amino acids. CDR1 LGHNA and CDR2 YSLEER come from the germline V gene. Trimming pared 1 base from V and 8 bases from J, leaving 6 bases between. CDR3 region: CASSQVWHEQFF. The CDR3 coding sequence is TGCGCCAGCAGCCAAGTTTGGCATGAGCAGTTCTTC.

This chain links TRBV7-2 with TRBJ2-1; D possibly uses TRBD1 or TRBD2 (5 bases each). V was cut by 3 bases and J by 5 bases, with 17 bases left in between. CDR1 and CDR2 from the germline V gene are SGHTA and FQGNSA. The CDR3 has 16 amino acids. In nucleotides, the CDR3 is TGTGCCAGCAGCTTCTCCGGGACCTCGGCCCACAATGAGCAGTTCTTC. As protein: CASSFSGTSAHNEQFF.

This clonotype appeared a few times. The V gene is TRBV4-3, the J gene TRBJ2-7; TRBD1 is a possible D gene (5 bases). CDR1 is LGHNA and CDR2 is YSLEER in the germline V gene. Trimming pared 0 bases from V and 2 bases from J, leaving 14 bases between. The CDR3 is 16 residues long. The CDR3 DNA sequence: TGCGCCAGCAGCCAAGACTTTAAGGACACAACCTACGAGCAGTACTTC. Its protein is CASSQDFKDTTYEQYF.

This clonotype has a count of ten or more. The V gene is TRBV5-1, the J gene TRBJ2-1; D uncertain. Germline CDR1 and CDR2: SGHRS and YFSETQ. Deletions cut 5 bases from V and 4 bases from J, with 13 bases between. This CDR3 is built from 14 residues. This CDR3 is CASSVGFEYNEQFF. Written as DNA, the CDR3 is TGCGCCAGCAGTGTTGGGTTCGAATACAATGAGCAGTTCTTC.

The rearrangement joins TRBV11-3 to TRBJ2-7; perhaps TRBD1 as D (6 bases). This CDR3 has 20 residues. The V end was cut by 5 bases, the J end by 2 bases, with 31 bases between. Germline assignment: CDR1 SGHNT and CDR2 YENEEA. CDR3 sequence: CASSKTKTKTEQGPPYEQYF. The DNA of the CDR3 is TGTGCCAGCAGCAAAACGAAGACGAAAACTGAACAGGGACCTCCCTACGAGCAGTACTTC.

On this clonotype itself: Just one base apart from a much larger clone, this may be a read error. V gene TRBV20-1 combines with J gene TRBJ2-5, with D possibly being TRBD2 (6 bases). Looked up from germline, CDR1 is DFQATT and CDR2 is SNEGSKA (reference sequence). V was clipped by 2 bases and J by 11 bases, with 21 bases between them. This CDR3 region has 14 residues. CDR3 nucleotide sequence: TGCAGTGCTAGACCGGGACTGCAGAACAATGAGCAGTACTTC. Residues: CSARPGLQNNEQYF.

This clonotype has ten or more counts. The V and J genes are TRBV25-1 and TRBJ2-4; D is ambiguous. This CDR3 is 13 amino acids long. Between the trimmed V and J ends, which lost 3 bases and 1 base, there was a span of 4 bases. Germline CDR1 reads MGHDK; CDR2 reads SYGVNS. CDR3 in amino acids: CASSDLAKNIQYF. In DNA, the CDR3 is TGTGCCAGCAGTGACTTGGCCAAAAACATTCAGTACTTC.

The CDR3 coding sequence is TGCGCCAGCAGTATAGGGTACCCCTACAATGAGCAGTTCTTC. Protein product: CASSIGYPYNEQFF. The chain recombines TRBV10-1 with TRBJ2-1; the D is unclear. This CDR3 is built from 14 residues. Germline assignment: CDR1 WNHNN and CDR2 SYGVQD (reference sequence). Trimming took 5 bases from V and 2 from J, leaving 10 bases between them.

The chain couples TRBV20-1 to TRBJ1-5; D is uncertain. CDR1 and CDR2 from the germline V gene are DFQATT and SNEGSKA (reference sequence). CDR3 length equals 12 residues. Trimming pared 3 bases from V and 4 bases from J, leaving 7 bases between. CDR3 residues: CSARWENQPQHF. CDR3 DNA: TGCAGTGCTAGGTGGGAAAATCAGCCCCAGCATTTT.

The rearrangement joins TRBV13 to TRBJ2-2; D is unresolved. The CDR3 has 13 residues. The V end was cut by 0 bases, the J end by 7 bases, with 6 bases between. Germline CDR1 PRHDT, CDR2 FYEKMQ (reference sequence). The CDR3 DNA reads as TGTGCCAGCAGCTTAGGGCGCATCGGGGAGCTGTTTTTT. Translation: CASSLGRIGELFF.

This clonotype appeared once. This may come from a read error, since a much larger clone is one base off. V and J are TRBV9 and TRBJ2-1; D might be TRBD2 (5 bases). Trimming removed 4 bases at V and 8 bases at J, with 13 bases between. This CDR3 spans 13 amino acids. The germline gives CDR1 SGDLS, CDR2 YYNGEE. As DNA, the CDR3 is TGTGCCAGCAGCATAGCCCTGGGAGATGAGCAGTTCTTC. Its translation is CASSIALGDEQFF.

In DNA, the CDR3 is TGTGCCAGCAGCTTAGGGGGCGGGAGGTCCTACAATGAGCAGTTCTTC. It yields the protein CASSLGGGRSYNEQFF. The chain links TRBV7-2 to TRBJ2-1, with TRBD2 matching over 8 bases. V shed 1 base, J shed 1 base, and the junction held 3 bases outside the gene matches. The CDR3 runs 16 residues. Germline V gene lookup returns CDR1 SGHTA and CDR2 FQGNSA.

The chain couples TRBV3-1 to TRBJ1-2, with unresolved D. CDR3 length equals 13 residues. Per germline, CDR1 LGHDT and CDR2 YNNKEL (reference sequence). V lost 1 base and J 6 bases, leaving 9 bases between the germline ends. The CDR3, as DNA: TGTGCCAGCAGCCAAGCAGTGCGAGATGGCTACACCTTC. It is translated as CASSQAVRDGYTF.

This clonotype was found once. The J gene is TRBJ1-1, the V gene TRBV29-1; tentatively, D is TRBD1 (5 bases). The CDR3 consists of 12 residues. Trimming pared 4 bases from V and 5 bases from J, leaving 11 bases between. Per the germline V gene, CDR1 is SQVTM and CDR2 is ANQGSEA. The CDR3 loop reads CSVVRDETEAFF. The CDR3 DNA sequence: TGCAGCGTTGTTCGGGACGAGACTGAAGCTTTCTTT.

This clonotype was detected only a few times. The CDR3 loop reads CASKGQKSSPLHF. CDR3 sequence (DNA): TGTGCCAGCAAGGGACAGAAATCCTCACCCCTCCACTTT. V and J are TRBV25-1 and TRBJ1-6, with TRBD1 identical over 7 bases. V gave up 7 bases and J gave up 10 bases; unmatched junction bases: 7. Per germline, CDR1 MGHDK and CDR2 SYGVNS. The CDR3 contains 13 residues.

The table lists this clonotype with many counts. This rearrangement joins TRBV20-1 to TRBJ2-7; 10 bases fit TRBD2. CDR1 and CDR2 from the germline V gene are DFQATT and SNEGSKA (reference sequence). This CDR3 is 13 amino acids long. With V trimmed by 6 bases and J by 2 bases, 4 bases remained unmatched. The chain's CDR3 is CSAVAGGAYEQYF. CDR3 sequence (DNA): TGCAGTGCCGTAGCGGGAGGAGCCTACGAGCAGTACTTC.

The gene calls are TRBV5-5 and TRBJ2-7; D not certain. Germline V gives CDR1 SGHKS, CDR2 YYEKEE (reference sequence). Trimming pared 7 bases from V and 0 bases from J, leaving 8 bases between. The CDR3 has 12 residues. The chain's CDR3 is CASAASSYEQYF. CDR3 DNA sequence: TGTGCCAGCGCGGCCAGCTCCTACGAGCAGTACTTC.

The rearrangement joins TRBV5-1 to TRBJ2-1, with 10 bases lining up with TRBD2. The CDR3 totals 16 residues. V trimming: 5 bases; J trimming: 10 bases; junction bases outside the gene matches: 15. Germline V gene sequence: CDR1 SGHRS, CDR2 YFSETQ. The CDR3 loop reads CASSVGRLAGVPEQFF. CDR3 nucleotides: TGCGCCAGCAGTGTAGGACGGCTAGCGGGAGTCCCGGAGCAGTTCTTC.

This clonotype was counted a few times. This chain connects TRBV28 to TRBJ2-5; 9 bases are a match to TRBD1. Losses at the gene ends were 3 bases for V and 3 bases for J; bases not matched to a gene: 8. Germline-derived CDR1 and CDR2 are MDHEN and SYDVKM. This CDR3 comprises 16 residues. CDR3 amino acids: CASSLQQQGAEETQYF. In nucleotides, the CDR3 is TGTGCCAGCAGTTTGCAACAACAGGGGGCCGAAGAGACCCAGTACTTC.

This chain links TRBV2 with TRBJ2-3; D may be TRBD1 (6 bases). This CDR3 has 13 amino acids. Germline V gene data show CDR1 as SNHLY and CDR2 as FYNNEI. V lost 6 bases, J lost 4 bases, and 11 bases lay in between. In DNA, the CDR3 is TGTGCCAGCAGGGACAGTAACCCAGATACGCAGTATTTT. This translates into CASRDSNPDTQYF.

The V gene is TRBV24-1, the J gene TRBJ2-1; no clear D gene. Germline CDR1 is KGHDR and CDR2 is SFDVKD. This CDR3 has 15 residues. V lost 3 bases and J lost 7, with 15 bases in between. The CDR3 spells CATSDPIRHQNEQFF. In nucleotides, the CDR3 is TGTGCCACCAGTGATCCCATACGACACCAAAATGAGCAGTTCTTC.

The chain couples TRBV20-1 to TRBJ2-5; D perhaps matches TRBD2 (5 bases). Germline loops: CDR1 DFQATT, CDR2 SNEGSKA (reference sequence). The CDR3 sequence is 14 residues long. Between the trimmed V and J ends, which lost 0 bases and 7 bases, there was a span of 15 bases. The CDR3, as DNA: TGCAGTGCTAGAGACTTACTAGGCGGAGGGACCCAGTACTTC. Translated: CSARDLLGGGTQYF.

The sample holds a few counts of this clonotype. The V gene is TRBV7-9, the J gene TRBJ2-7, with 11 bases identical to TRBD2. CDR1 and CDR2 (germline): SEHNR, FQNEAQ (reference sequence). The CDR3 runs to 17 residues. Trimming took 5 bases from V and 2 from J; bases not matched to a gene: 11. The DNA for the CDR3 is TGTGCCAGCAGCAAAAGGGCGGTGACTAGCGGGACCTACGAGCAGTACTTC. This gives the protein CASSKRAVTSGTYEQYF.

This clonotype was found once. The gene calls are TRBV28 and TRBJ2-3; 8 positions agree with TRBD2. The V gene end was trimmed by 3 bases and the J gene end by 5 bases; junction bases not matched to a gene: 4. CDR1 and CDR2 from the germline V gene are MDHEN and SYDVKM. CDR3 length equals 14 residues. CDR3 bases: TGTGCCAGCAGTTTCGGGGGGGCTCAAGATACGCAGTATTTT. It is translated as CASSFGGAQDTQYF.